The 10 T cell receptor beta chains given below trace back to one sample, sequenced in a study of T cell responses to AZD1222 COVID-19 vaccine. Sequencing used immunoSEQ multiplex PCR; TCRdb keeps in-frame clones, though not all of them. This sample carries approximately 150,000 clones, around 90% of them seen once, and the ten largest clones take 0.85% to 1.2%. Specimen: peripheral blood, collected 28 days after the second AZD1222 dose. The receptors come from an adult who received the AZD1222 COVID-19 vaccine.

The chain joins TRBV18 to TRBJ2-1; 12 nucleotides match TRBD2. Per the germline V gene, CDR1 is KGHSH and CDR2 is LQKENI. V gave up 2 bases and J gave up 8 bases; unmatched junction bases: 4. CDR3 length: 15 amino acids. DNA for the CDR3: TGTGCCAGCTCACCAGGACTAGCGGGGAGCGATGAGCAGTTCTTC. This sequence encodes CASSPGLAGSDEQFF.

This sequence joins TRBV5-4 and TRBJ1-2, with unresolved D. This CDR3 has 15 residues. The germline V and J ends were trimmed by 1 base and 1 base, with 11 bases remaining between them. Germline V lookup: CDR1 SGHNT, CDR2 YYREEE (reference sequence). CDR3 loop: CASSLPPGGNYGYTF. CDR3 coding DNA: TGTGCCAGCAGCTTGCCGCCGGGAGGTAACTATGGCTACACCTTC.

The rearrangement links TRBV2 to TRBJ1-1; no firm D call. V shed 6 bases and J shed 4 bases, with 15 bases lying between them. CDR3 size: 14 residues. Germline values: CDR1 SNHLY, CDR2 FYNNEI. The CDR3 sequence is CASSRGLVATEAFF. CDR3 sequence (DNA): TGTGCCAGCAGCCGGGGTTTAGTAGCCACTGAAGCTTTCTTT.

CDR3 sequence: CASSHDRVGGYTF. The CDR3 bases are TGTGCCAGCAGCCACGACAGGGTGGGTGGCTACACCTTC. The rearrangement joins TRBV3-1 (or the pseudogene TRBV3-2) to TRBJ1-2; TRBD1 matches 7 bases. This CDR3 is 13 amino acids long. The V gene end was trimmed by 3 bases and the J gene end by 7 bases; junction bases not matched to a gene: 5. Per germline, CDR1 LGHDT and CDR2 YNNKEL (reference sequence).

The sample holds a few counts of this clone. V gene TRBV7-6 combines with J gene TRBJ1-5; 12 bases line up with TRBD1. The length of the CDR3 is 22 residues. Trimming cost V 6 bases and J 0 bases; bases outside gene matches: 21. Germline CDR1 and CDR2: SGHVS and FNYEAQ. The chain's CDR3 is CASRSRDTTRDRGPYSNQPQHF. The CDR3 nucleotides read TGTGCCAGCAGGTCTAGGGACACGACACGGGACAGGGGGCCTTATAGCAATCAGCCCCAGCATTTT.

This clone was detected only once. The chain combines TRBV4-1 with TRBJ1-2, with TRBD1 as a possible D gene (6 bases). Germline lookup yields CDR1 MGHRA and CDR2 YSYEKL. With 8 bases removed from V and 5 bases from J, the gap between germline ends came to 12 bases. There are 12 residues in the CDR3. CDR3 region: CASWGTGYGYTF. CDR3 coding DNA: TGCGCCAGCTGGGGAACAGGGTATGGCTACACCTTC.

The V and J genes are TRBV9 and TRBJ1-5, with D perhaps matching TRBD1 (6 bases). Germline V CDR1 and CDR2: SGDLS, YYNGEE. The CDR3 sequence is 14 residues long. V was trimmed by 0 bases and J by 7 bases, leaving 11 bases between them. CDR3 residues: CASSVGPGAQPQHF. The DNA for the CDR3 is TGTGCCAGCAGCGTAGGGCCAGGGGCGCAGCCCCAGCATTTT. Supplemented by reference TRBV9 and TRBJ1-5, the full variable domain reads DSGVTQTPKHLITATGQRVTLRCSPRSGDLSVYWYQQSLDQGLQFLIQYYNGEERAKGNILERFSAQQFPDLHSELNLSSLELGDSALYFCASSVGPGAQPQHFGDGTRLSIL.

In its sample, this clone was seen once. The chain joins TRBV3-1 (or the pseudogene TRBV3-2) to TRBJ2-2; 9 positions agree with TRBD2. Germline V lookup: CDR1 LGHDT, CDR2 YNNKEL (reference sequence). J was trimmed by 8 bases and V by 8 bases; bases with no gene match: 9. The CDR3 is 14 amino acids. The CDR3 is CASFGASGVGELFF. In DNA, the CDR3 is TGTGCCAGCTTCGGAGCTAGCGGGGTGGGGGAGCTGTTTTTT.

This clone has only a few counts. CDR3 coding DNA: TGTGCCAGCAGGGGACTAGCGGGGACTTCCTCCTACGAGCAGTACTTC. Protein: CASRGLAGTSSYEQYF. This chain connects TRBV11-2 to TRBJ2-7; 13 nucleotides align to TRBD2. Germline-derived CDR1 and CDR2 are SGHAT and FQNNGV. The V segment lost 6 bases and the J segment 0 bases; nucleotides outside the gene matches: 5. The CDR3 length is 16 residues.

The chain uses TRBV7-9 and TRBJ1-2; TRBD1 agrees at 7 bases. CDR3 length equals 14 residues. Trimming at V came to 1 base and at J to 5 bases, leaving 4 bases not matched to a gene. CDR1 is SEHNR, CDR2 FQNEAQ, per germline (reference sequence). The CDR3 protein is CASSLGTGAYGYTF. The DNA of the CDR3 is TGTGCCAGCAGCTTAGGGACAGGAGCTTATGGCTACACCTTC.